This TCR beta chain was recorded in a study of cytomegalovirus exposure and HLA in healthy donors. The CDR3 runs 13 residues. Germline V CDR1 and CDR2: SGHDN, FVKESK. Trimming removed 6 bases from V and 0 bases from J, with 9 bases in between. Findings of the study overall: An analysis done earlier found most TCR beta V segments productive about 87% or about 30% of the time.

Comment on this clone: The antigen is unknown.

The PCR used 60 Vbeta and 13 Jbeta primers. Sequenced by immunoSEQ multiplex PCR; TCRdb stores in-frame clones only, minus some. Here the sample spans some 120,000 clones, roughly 82% being singletons. The sample taken for sequencing was PBMCs. This sequence originates from a man between 18 and 35 years old in good health and CMV-seropositive. This chain uses TRBV14 with TRBJ2-7; TRBD1 might be the D (5 bases). CDR3 sequence reads: CASRLRGSYEQYF. The CDR3 DNA reads TGTGCCAGCAGATTAAGGGGCTCCTACGAGCAGTACTTC.